This T cell receptor (beta chain) is drawn from a study of CD8 T cells in ankylosing spondylitis (TCRdb year 2017). About the full investigation: To find TCR variants linked to disease, the study profiled T cell receptor beta repertoires in ankylosing spondylitis patients and healthy donors. The whole study cohort included over 85 healthy donors and 25 or so ankylosing spondylitis patients. Peripheral blood was sampled, and synovial fluid was also collected from ankylosing spondylitis patients.

Trimming removed 6 bases from V and 9 bases from J, leaving 18 bases between the germline ends. The germline V gene sets CDR1 to MGHRA and CDR2 to YSYEKL. CDR3 length: 14 amino acids, cysteine to phenylalanine. Kept here is only the CDR3 DNA, which spans 42 bases and is read in frame from base 1. A remark on this clonotype: No cognate antigen has been identified for it. No qualities accompany the bases; no much larger clone lies one base away.

Sequenced on an Illumina HiSeq 2500. Quantitative 5'-RACE with molecular barcodes was the method used to prepare the TCR beta libraries. In the authors' own workflow: Disease-linked TCR variants were identified with a new computational method built on a probabilistic model of VDJ rearrangement. Clones were called with MiXCR by TCRdb after fastp trimmed the public reads at Q25, and only in-frame beta chains were retained. Each record represents a unique CDR3 protein, reported with the most common genes and DNA among its rows. TCRdb's processing, not the authors' own work, is the source of the V and J calls. The sample table lists 250,000 or so distinct CDR3 sequences, 15% to 20% of them with a count of one. The top ten clonotypes cover 25% to 40% of the sample. What the work shows at the level of the full study, not this receptor alone: The disease-linked clones showed a CD8+ phenotype and occurred at relatively low frequencies in peripheral blood. A TCR beta motif of several highly homologous amino acid variants appeared characteristic of blood from ankylosing spondylitis patients. Significant enrichment of the disease-linked clones was reported in matched synovial fluid samples from ankylosing spondylitis patients. Some of the motif variants had been reported before in the synovial fluid and blood of reactive arthritis patients, a finding that suggests common disease-initiation mechanisms.

Material for sequencing was blood, either unsorted or a sorted T cell fraction (not recorded which). This TCR was recovered from a male donor with ankylosing spondylitis or in good health (not recorded which). The chain links TRBV4-1 with TRBJ2-1; a weak D assignment points to TRBD2 (5 bases agree). The DNA sequence is given as TGCGCCAGCAGAACGGAGGCCATGAGAGGTGAGCAGTTCTTC. Its coded protein is CASRTEAMRGEQFF.